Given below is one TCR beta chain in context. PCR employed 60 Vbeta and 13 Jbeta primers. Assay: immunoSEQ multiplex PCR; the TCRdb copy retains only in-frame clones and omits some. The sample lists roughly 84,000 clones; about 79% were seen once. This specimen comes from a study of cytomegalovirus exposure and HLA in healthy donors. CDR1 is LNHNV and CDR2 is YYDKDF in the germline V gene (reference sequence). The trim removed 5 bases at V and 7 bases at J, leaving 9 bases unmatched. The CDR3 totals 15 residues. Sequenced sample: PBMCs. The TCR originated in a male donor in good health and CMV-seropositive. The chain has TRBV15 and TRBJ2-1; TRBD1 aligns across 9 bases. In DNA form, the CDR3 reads TGTGCCACCAGCGGCCGACAGGGGGTTAAGAATGAGCAGTTCTTC. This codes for CATSGRQGVKNEQFF.